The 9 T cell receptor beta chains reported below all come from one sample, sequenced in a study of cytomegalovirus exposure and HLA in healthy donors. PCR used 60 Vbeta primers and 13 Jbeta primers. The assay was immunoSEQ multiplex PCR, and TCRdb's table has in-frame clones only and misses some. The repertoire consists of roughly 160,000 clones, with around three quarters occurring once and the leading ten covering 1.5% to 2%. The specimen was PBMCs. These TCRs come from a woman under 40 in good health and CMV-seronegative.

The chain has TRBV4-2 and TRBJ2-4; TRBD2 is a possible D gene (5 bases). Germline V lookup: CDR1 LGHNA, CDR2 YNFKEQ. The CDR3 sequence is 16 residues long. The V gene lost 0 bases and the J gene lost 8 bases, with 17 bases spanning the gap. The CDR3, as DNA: TGTGCCAGCAGCCAAGATCAGGCCTCGGGGAAGGACATTCAGTACTTC. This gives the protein CASSQDQASGKDIQYF.

CDR3 in DNA: TGTGCCAGCACCCTCGGGACAGAGTCCTACGAGCAGTACTTC. Protein sequence: CASTLGTESYEQYF. This chain uses TRBV5-6 with TRBJ2-7, with 7 bases lining up with TRBD1. V lost 6 bases, J lost 1 base, and 7 bases stayed unmatched. Germline V gene sequence: CDR1 SGHDT, CDR2 YYEEEE. CDR3 length equals 14 residues.

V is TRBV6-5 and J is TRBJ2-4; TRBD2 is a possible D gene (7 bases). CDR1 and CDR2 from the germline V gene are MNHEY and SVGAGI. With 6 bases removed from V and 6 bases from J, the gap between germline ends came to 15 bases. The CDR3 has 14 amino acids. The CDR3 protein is CASRTGREGNIQYF. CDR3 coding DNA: TGTGCCAGCAGAACAGGGAGGGAGGGAAACATTCAGTACTTC.

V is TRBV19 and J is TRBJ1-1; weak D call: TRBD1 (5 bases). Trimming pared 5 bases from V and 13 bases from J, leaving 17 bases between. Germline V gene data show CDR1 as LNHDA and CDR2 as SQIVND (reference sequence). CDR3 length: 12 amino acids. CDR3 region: CASSRSGGEVFF. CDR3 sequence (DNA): TGTGCCAGTAGTCGCTCTGGAGGGGAGGTTTTCTTT.

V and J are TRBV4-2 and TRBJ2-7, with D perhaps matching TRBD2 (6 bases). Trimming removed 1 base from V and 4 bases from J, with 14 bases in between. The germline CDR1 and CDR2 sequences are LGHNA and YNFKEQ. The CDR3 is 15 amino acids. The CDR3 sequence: CASSQGHLGGYEQYF. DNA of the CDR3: TGTGCCAGCAGCCAAGGACACCTAGGAGGGTACGAGCAGTACTTC.

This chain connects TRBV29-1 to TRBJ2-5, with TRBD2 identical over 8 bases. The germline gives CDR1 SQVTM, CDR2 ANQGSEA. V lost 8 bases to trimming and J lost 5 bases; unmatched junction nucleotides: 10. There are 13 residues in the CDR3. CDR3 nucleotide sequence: TGCAGCTCGTATCGGGGGGGCAGGGAGACCCAGTACTTC. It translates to CSSYRGGRETQYF.

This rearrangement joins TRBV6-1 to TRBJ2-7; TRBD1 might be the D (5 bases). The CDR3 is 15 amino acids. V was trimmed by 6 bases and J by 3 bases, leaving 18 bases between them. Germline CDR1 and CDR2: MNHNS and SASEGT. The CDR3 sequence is CASRPRGTVLYEQYF. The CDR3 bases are TGTGCCAGCAGACCTAGGGGCACGGTTCTCTACGAGCAGTACTTC.

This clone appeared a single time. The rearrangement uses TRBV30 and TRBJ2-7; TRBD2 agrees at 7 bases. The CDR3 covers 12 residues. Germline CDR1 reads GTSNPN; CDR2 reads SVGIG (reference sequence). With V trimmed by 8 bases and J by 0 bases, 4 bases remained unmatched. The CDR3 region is CAGGEYSYEQYF. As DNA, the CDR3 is TGTGCCGGGGGGGAGTACTCCTACGAGCAGTACTTC.

The CDR3 coding sequence is TGTGCCAGCAGATCTCTAGCGGGAGGGTACGAGCAGTACTTC. It translates to CASRSLAGGYEQYF. The chain uses TRBV27 and TRBJ2-7; TRBD2 matches 12 bases. The CDR3 has 14 residues. Germline loops: CDR1 MNHEY, CDR2 SMNVEV (reference sequence). The V and J ends lost 6 bases and 4 bases, in that order; junction bases with no gene match: 4.